One sample yielded the 19 T cell receptor beta chains listed below, sequenced in a study of cytomegalovirus exposure and HLA in healthy donors. PCR employed 60 Vbeta and 13 Jbeta primers. Only in-frame clones appear in the TCRdb table, and some are missing; sequencing was by immunoSEQ multiplex PCR. Found here are tens of thousands of clones, over 60% of them singletons; the top ten hold 20% to 25%. The sequencing input was PBMCs. The receptors derive from a woman aged 50 to 65 in good health and CMV-seropositive.

The V gene is TRBV5-6, the J gene TRBJ2-3; 8 bases line up with TRBD2. The J segment lost 11 bases and the V segment lost 3 bases, leaving 14 bases of the junction unmatched. The CDR3 spans 15 residues. Germline values: CDR1 SGHDT, CDR2 YYEEEE. CDR3: CASSSGGTRRSQQYF. For the CDR3, the DNA is TGTGCCAGCAGCTCTGGGGGGACTAGAAGGAGTCAGCAGTATTTT.

This clone has just a few counts. This sequence joins TRBV6-4 and TRBJ2-3, with TRBD2 as a possible D gene (5 bases). Between the trimmed V and J ends, which lost 10 bases and 2 bases, there was a span of 13 bases. The CDR3 consists of 13 residues. Germline CDR1 is MRHNA and CDR2 is SNTAGT. This CDR3 reads CATSGVNTDTQYF. CDR3 nucleotides: TGTGCCACCTCCGGGGTAAACACAGATACGCAGTATTTT.

The chain employs TRBV5-6 and TRBJ1-1, with TRBD1 matching over 7 bases. This CDR3 spans 17 amino acids. Trimming at V came to 0 bases and at J to 3 bases, leaving 11 bases not matched to a gene. Per the germline V gene, CDR1 is SGHDT and CDR2 is YYEEEE. In DNA form, the CDR3 reads TGTGCCAGCAGCTTGGCCTTAGAGGGGGCTGGGGACACTGAAGCTTTCTTT. Translated, it gives CASSLALEGAGDTEAFF.

The chain is built from TRBV28 and TRBJ1-4; maybe TRBD1 (5 bases). V shed 3 bases and J shed 4 bases, with 6 bases lying between them. The length of the CDR3 is 13 residues. CDR1 is MDHEN, CDR2 SYDVKM, per germline. This chain's CDR3 is CASSFQGNEKLFF. CDR3 bases: TGTGCCAGCAGTTTCCAGGGTAATGAAAAACTGTTTTTT.

The chain combines TRBV2 with TRBJ1-1; D remains ambiguous. The V end was cut by 3 bases, the J end by 1 base, with 6 bases between. CDR1 is SNHLY and CDR2 is FYNNEI in the germline V gene. The CDR3 has 13 residues. CDR3 bases: TGTGCCAGCAGTGATGGGAGGAACACTGAAGCTTTCTTT. Protein product: CASSDGRNTEAFF.

The genes are TRBV5-1 and TRBJ2-2; 9 positions match TRBD2. This CDR3 is 19 amino acids long. V was clipped by 0 bases and J by 1 base; unmatched bases: 10. The V gene's germline CDR1 is SGHRS and CDR2 YFSETQ. The CDR3 DNA reads TGCGCCAGCAGCTTGGTCGGCGGGGGGGTCGTTTTGAACACCGGGGAGCTGTTTTTT. Encoded protein: CASSLVGGGVVLNTGELFF.

As to this clone: Its ends do not fully match the called genes, so a read error is possible. V and J are TRBV29-1 and TRBJ2-3; 7 bases fit TRBD2. The CDR3 has 15 residues. The germline gives CDR1 SQVTM, CDR2 ANQGSEA. The CDR3, as DNA: TGCAGCGTTGAAGATCGAGCGGGGTTTGCCCTCGCGCAGTGTTTT. Its protein is CSVEDRAGFALAQCF.

This clone was recorded a few times. The chain links TRBV6-1 to TRBJ1-3; D remains unclear. Trimming left V 3 bases short and J 0 bases short, with 9 bases between. In germline, CDR1 is MNHNS, CDR2 SASEGT. The length of the CDR3 is 15 residues. The CDR3 reads CASSDGQYSGNTIYF. The CDR3 DNA follows: TGTGCCAGCAGTGATGGGCAGTACTCTGGAAACACCATATATTTT.

This chain links TRBV7-5 with TRBJ2-1; the D call in the table, TRBD2, was not verified against the DNA. TRBV7-5 is termed a pseudogene. The CDR3 covers 17 residues. The CDR3 DNA reads as TGTGTCAGAAGCCCATTTAGCGGGGGCCTTTCCTACAATGAGCAGTTCTTC. Translation gives CVRSPFSGGLSYNEQFF.

The chain has TRBV28 and TRBJ1-1; D is undetermined. Per the germline V gene, CDR1 is MDHEN and CDR2 is SYDVKM. V lost 8 bases and J lost 1, with 11 bases in between. This CDR3 contains 13 residues. CDR3 sequence: CASQEVGNTEAFF. The DNA for the CDR3 is TGTGCCAGCCAGGAGGTGGGGAACACTGAAGCTTTCTTT.

V usage is TRBV6-1 and J usage is TRBJ1-1, with 9 bases identical to TRBD1. Looked up from germline, CDR1 is MNHNS and CDR2 is SASEGT. Trimming removed 1 base from V and 11 bases from J; junction bases left unmatched: 5. This CDR3 region has 13 residues. CDR3 nucleotide sequence: TGTGCCAGCAGTGAAGTACAGGGGGCCCCGGCTTTCTTT. Translation: CASSEVQGAPAFF.

CDR3 DNA sequence: TGTGCCAGCCTTGGACAGGGGGCCGACAATGAGCAGTTCTTC. Translated, it gives CASLGQGADNEQFF. This chain joins TRBV25-1 and TRBJ2-1, with 11 bases matching TRBD1. The CDR3 loop spans 14 amino acids. Germline CDR1 reads MGHDK; CDR2 reads SYGVNS. Germline trimming cut 8 bases from V and 5 bases from J; bases unmatched to any gene: 5. Based on the CDR3 plus reference TRBV25-1 and TRBJ2-1, the full variable domain is EADIYQTPRYLVIGTGKKITLECSQTMGHDKMYWYQQDPGMELHLIHYSYGVNSTEKGDLSSESTVSRIRTEHFPLTLESARPSHTSQYLCASLGQGADNEQFFGPGTRLTVL.

This clone came up a few times. The chain has TRBV5-6 and TRBJ2-6; unclear D gene. The CDR3 length is 16 residues. V shed 3 bases and J shed 0 bases, with 10 bases lying between them. CDR1 and CDR2 from the germline V gene are SGHDT and YYEEEE. The CDR3 region has the DNA TGTGCCAGCAGCTGGCAGGCTCTCTCTGGGGCCAACGTCCTGACTTTC. Its protein is CASSWQALSGANVLTF.

The chain joins TRBV28 to TRBJ1-6; possible D gene TRBD1, 6 bases. V lost 7 bases and J lost 9, with 16 bases in between. The CDR3 is 14 amino acids. In germline, CDR1 is MDHEN, CDR2 SYDVKM. In DNA, the CDR3 is TGTGCCAGCATCGAAGAGGGGGTTGGTTCACCCCTCCACTTT. This gives the protein CASIEEGVGSPLHF.

This clone was detected a few times. J is TRBJ2-1 and V is TRBV2, with TRBD1 matching 7 bases. CDR1 is SNHLY and CDR2 is FYNNEI in the germline V gene. V gave up 5 bases and J gave up 5 bases; unmatched junction bases: 18. The length of the CDR3 is 18 residues. The CDR3 bases are TGTGCCAGCAGTCCTCACCGACAGGGTCCCCTCCCTAACAATGAGCAGTTCTTC. Protein: CASSPHRQGPLPNNEQFF.

V gene TRBV19 combines with J gene TRBJ1-6; weak D call: TRBD1 (5 bases). Trimming stripped 7 bases from V and 5 bases from J, with 9 bases between. The CDR3 totals 13 residues. Per germline, CDR1 LNHDA and CDR2 SQIVND (reference sequence). CDR3 loop: CASTSGNNSPLHF. The CDR3 bases are TGTGCCAGTACATCAGGGAATAATTCACCCCTCCACTTT.

The V gene is TRBV15, the J gene TRBJ1-2; D is uncertain. The CDR3 totals 15 residues. Germline V gene lookup returns CDR1 LNHNV and CDR2 YYDKDF (reference sequence). The germline V and J ends were trimmed by 3 bases and 6 bases, with 17 bases remaining between them. CDR3 sequence: CATSRPNGVRHGYTF. The CDR3 region has the DNA TGTGCCACCAGCAGGCCAAACGGGGTCCGACATGGCTACACCTTC.

This clone was counted a few times. This chain links TRBV19 with TRBJ1-6, with D maybe TRBD1 (6 bases). The V end lost 5 bases, the J end lost 6 bases, and 14 bases lay between the germline ends. The germline CDR1 and CDR2 sequences are LNHDA and SQIVND (reference sequence). This CDR3 is 15 amino acids long. Here the CDR3 DNA reads TGTGCCAGTAGTGAGGAGACAGGCCTTAATTCACCCCTCCACTTT. Protein: CASSEETGLNSPLHF.

This chain uses TRBV5-4 with TRBJ2-7; 8 bases line up with TRBD1. The V segment lost 2 bases and the J segment 5 bases; nucleotides outside the gene matches: 3. The germline gives CDR1 SGHNT, CDR2 YYREEE (reference sequence). The CDR3 is made up of 13 amino acids. CDR3 in DNA: TGTGCCAGCAGCTTCGACAGGGGTGACGAGCAGTACTTC. It is translated as CASSFDRGDEQYF. Combining the CDR3 with reference TRBV5-4 and TRBJ2-7 gives the whole variable domain ETGVTQSPTHLIKTRGQQVTLRCSSQSGHNTVSWYQQALGQGPQFIFQYYREEENGRGNFPPRFSGLQFPNYSSELNVNALELDDSALYLCASSFDRGDEQYFGPGTRLTVT.